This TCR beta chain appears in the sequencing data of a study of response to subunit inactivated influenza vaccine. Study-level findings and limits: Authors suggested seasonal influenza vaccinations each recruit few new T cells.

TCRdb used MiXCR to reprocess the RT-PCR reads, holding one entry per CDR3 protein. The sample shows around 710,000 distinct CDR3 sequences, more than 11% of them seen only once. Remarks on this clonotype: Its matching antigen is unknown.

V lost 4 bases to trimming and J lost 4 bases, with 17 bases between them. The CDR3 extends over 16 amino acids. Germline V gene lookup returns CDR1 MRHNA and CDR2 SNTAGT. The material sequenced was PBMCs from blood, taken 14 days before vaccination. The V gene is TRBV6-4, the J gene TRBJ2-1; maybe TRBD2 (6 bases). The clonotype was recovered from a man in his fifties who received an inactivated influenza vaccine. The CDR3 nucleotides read TGTGCCAGCAGTGCCTTTACTAGCAGAAATTACAATGAGCAGTTCTTC. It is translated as CASSAFTSRNYNEQFF.